This T cell receptor (beta chain) was documented in a study of brain T cells in children with intractable seizures. Sequenced by immunoSEQ multiplex PCR; TCRdb stores in-frame clones only, minus some. The sample lists a few hundred thousand clones, over 90% seen once, with about 5.8% in the top ten. V was clipped by 0 bases and J by 9 bases, with 12 bases between them. Germline V gives CDR1 SGHVS, CDR2 FQNEAQ. This CDR3 has 13 amino acids. Time point noted: blood from clinic visit 5 months post-surgery; TSC patient then seizure free. At least one anti-epileptic drug was given before surgery. Sequencing was performed on peripheral blood, taken about 5 months after surgery. The sequence came from a boy under two years old with tuberous sclerosis and intractable seizures. V usage is TRBV7-8 and J usage is TRBJ2-7; D uncertain. This chain's CDR3 is CASSLAMAVRQYF. For the CDR3, the DNA is TGTGCCAGCAGCTTAGCTATGGCGGTTAGGCAGTACTTC.